This entry lists 4 T cell receptor beta chains sequenced from one sample in a study of Ad26.COV2.S vaccination and SARS-CoV-2 variants. Sequenced by immunoSEQ multiplex PCR; TCRdb stores in-frame clones only, minus some. Counted here are about 240,000 clones, roughly 90% occurring once; the ten biggest clones make up about 10%. Treatment here: some 20 received Ad26.COV2.S at low or high dose, single or two shots; about 5 received placebo; per-sample allocation not given. Vaccine and placebo recipients were sampled on day 63 after the first injection. Material: peripheral blood, obtained in a trial of Ad26.COV2.S vaccine versus placebo. These receptors all come from a person aged 18-65 years who received the Ad26.COV2.S COVID-19 vaccine or a placebo.

This clone was observed a single time. V and J are TRBV7-8 and TRBJ2-5; the match to TRBD2 covers 9 bases. The CDR3 length is 18 residues. The trim removed 0 bases at V and 5 bases at J, leaving 13 bases unmatched. Looked up from germline, CDR1 is SGHVS and CDR2 is FQNEAQ. CDR3 nucleotides: TGTGCCAGCAGCTTAGCGGGGTGGGCTAGCGGGATTCGGGAGACCCAGTACTTC. This sequence encodes CASSLAGWASGIRETQYF.

There are a few counts of this clone. J is TRBJ1-1 and V is TRBV5-5, with a weak D call TRBD1 (5 bases). CDR3 size: 16 residues. The germline V gene encodes CDR1 SGHKS and CDR2 YYEKEE (reference sequence). V lost 0 bases, J lost 0 bases, and 12 bases lay in between. CDR3 region: CASSLALGLMNTEAFF. The CDR3, as DNA: TGTGCCAGCAGCTTGGCTCTGGGACTTATGAACACTGAAGCTTTCTTT. Drawing the rest from reference TRBV5-5 and TRBJ1-1, the complete variable domain is DAGVTQSPTHLIKTRGQQVTLRCSPISGHKSVSWYQQVLGQGPQFIFQYYEKEERGRGNFPDRFSARQFPNYSSELNVNALLLGDSALYLCASSLALGLMNTEAFFGQGTRLTVV.

This chain uses TRBV19 with TRBJ2-1, with a weak D call TRBD2 (5 bases). V gave up 0 bases and J gave up 7 bases, with 7 bases separating them. This CDR3 spans 13 amino acids. Germline loops: CDR1 LNHDA, CDR2 SQIVND (reference sequence). DNA of the CDR3: TGTGCCAGTAGTATAGATCCGGGGAATGAGCAGTTCTTC. This translates into CASSIDPGNEQFF.

V is TRBV28 and J is TRBJ2-4, with TRBD1 matching over 9 bases. J was trimmed by 0 bases and V by 6 bases; bases with no gene match: 9. Germline V gene data show CDR1 as MDHEN and CDR2 as SYDVKM. The CDR3 contains 17 residues. In nucleotides, the CDR3 is TGTGCCAGCAGGGACCTCGGACAGGGGATAGCCAAAAACATTCAGTACTTC. Its translation: CASRDLGQGIAKNIQYF.